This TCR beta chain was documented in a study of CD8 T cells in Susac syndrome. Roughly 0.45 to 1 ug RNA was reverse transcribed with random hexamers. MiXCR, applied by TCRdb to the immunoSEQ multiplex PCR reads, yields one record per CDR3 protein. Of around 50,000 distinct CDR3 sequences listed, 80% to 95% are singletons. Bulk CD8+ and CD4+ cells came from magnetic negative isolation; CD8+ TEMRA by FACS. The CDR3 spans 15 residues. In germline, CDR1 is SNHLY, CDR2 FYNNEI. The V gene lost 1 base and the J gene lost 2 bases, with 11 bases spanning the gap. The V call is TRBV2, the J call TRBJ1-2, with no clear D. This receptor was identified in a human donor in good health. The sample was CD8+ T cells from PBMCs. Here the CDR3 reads CASSEGGLGNYGYTF. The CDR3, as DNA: TGTGCCAGCAGTGAAGGGGGATTAGGGAACTATGGCTACACCTTC. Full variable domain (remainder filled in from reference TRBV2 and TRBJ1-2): EPEVTQTPSHQVTQMGQEVILRCVPISNHLYFYWYRQILGQKVEFLVSFYNNEISEKSEIFDDQFSVERPDGSNFTLKIRSTKLEDSAMYFCASSEGGLGNYGYTFGSGTRLTVV.